This entry concerns a single TCR beta chain. Its specificity is not known. CDR1 is SEHNR, CDR2 FQNEAQ, per germline (reference sequence). The CDR3 contains 14 residues. Unmatched junction bases numbered 9, after V lost 3 bases and J lost 8 bases. This entry is derived from a study of graft-versus-host responses after intestinal transplantation. Study results and limitations: The recipient marrow held GvH clones, and some of them showed up first in ileum or blood.

Produced via immunoSEQ multiplex PCR; TCRdb's table is partial and in-frame only. The sample carries fewer than 150,000 clones, just over 90% recorded once. The gene calls are TRBV7-9 and TRBJ1-2; 7 bases fit TRBD1. The receptor's source is a human donor who received an intestinal transplant. The source material was unstimulated CD4+ T cells sorted from spleen or lymph node cells, sampled before intestinal transplant. The CDR3 DNA reads TGTGCCAGCAGCTTCAGAAACACAGGGGAAGGCTACACCTTC. It translates to CASSFRNTGEGYTF.